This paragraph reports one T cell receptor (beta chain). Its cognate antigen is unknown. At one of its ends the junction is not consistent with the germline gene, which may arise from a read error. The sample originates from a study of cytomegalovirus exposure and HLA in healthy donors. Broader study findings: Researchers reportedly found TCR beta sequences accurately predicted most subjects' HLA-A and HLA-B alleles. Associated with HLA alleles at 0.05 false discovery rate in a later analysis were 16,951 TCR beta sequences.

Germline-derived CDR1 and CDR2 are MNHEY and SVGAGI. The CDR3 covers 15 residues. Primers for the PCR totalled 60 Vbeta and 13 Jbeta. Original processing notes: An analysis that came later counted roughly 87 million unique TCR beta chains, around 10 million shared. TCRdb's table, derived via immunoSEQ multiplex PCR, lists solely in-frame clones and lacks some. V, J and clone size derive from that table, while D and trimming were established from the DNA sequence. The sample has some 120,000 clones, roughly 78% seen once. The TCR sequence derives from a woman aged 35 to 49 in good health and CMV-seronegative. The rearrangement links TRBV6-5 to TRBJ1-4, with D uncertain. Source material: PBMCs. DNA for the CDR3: TGTGCCAGCAGTTGGACGGGGAAGACTAACGAAAAACTGTTTTTT. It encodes CASSWTGKTNEKLFF.